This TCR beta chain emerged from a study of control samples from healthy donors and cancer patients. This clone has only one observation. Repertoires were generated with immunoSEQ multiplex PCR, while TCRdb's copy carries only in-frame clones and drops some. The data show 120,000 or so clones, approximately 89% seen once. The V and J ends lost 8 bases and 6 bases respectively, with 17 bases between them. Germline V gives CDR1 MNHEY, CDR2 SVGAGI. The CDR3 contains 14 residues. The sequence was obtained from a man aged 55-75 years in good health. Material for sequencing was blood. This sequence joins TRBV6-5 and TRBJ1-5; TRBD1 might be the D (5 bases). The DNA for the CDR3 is TGTGCCAGCCGTCTCGGGGGAGGCAGTCAGCCCCAGCATTTT. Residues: CASRLGGGSQPQHF.